The T cell receptor (beta chain) described here comes from a study of cytomegalovirus exposure and HLA in healthy donors (TCRdb year 2017). With regard to the full study: An earlier analysis of approximately 590 of the donors reported approximately 290 Gb of sequence data and some 120 million unique TCR beta sequences from roughly 180 million T cells. About 280 gigabases of sequencing data and around 88 million unique TCR sequences made up an early release that covered about 640 HLA-typed donors. The genetic ancestry cluster associated with self-reported Caucasian donors included 81% of the roughly 400 genotyped donors. The study aimed to test whether cataloging public T cell receptors could reveal signatures of past pathogen exposure. Using immunosequencing, the study profiled T cell repertoires from approximately 700 subjects and related those repertoires to cytomegalovirus serostatus. Besides the first cohort of roughly 660 subjects, a separate validation cohort made up of around 120 different subjects was used. To predict cytomegalovirus infection status, the study brought together high-throughput TCR immunosequencing, statistical association of individual TCRs with disease status, and machine learning. A later analysis re-analyzed previously published TCR beta repertoires from roughly 600 donors and added high-resolution HLA genotyping to study TCR occurrence patterns. In the later analysis, no new phenotypic data were used to find candidate immune exposures; instead, reliance was placed on TCR beta sequences and their occurrence across donors. An earlier analysis of 450 to 750 of the donors used high-throughput TCR beta sequencing to judge whether each TCR beta V gene segment behaved as functional or pseudogenic. Alongside the repertoire data, information on donor age, sex, ethnicity and CMV serostatus was compiled. A later genetic analysis took genome-wide SNP genotypes for about 65% of the 666 donors and used that subset as a discovery cohort. All discovery cohort repertoires had been generated using a single sequencing platform. HLA typing covered class I and class II loci at four-digit resolution. Typing coverage differed by locus: A, B, C, DRB1 and DQB1 were typed in roughly 629-640 donors, DQA1 in around 500, DPA1 in approximately 610, and DPB1 in 450 to 480. About five DR-DQ haplotypes were treated as single units for association and clustering because of strong linkage in the cohort. Among a few hundred genotyped donors of the cohort, an average of 235,054 unique TCR beta nucleotide sequences were sequenced per donor, roughly 20% of them non-productive.

Details on this clone: It has no known antigen specificity. Base qualities are not provided; no much larger clone lies one nucleotide away.

The cohort consisted of 650 to 850 healthy bone marrow donors. All cohort members were sampled while nominally healthy, although unrecorded immune exposures were likely present. The donor tested CMV seropositive and was one of the 289 seropositive cohort members. Each donor provided a peripheral blood sample, and peripheral blood mononuclear cells were used for TCR beta sequencing. The Qiagen DNeasy Blood Extraction Kit was used to extract genomic DNA from the blood cell samples. The library was made by the immunoSEQ multiplex PCR assay. A mixture of 60 forward primers for TCR Vbeta segments and 13 reverse primers for TCR Jbeta segments was used in the multiplex PCR. Amplification of the CDR3 region of rearranged TCR beta genes was performed with a multiplex PCR assay on genomic DNA. On the Illumina HiSeq System, the amplified TCR beta libraries were sequenced as 87-base-pair reads. The paper's data handling went like this. In a later analysis, 80 million or so unique TCR beta chains were counted across the roughly 610 repertoires, and roughly 11 million of these chains were shared by at least two donors. To remove PCR and sequencing errors, raw reads were error-corrected and collapsed into unique sequences using a nearest-neighbor algorithm that merged closely related sequences. CDR3 sequences were aligned to IMGT reference sequences to assign V, D and J gene segments. For a sequence to be retained, a match of at least six nucleotides was required to both a V gene segment and a J gene segment. Rearrangements were called productive when the CDR3 lacked stop codons and stayed in frame with V and J; all others were non-productive. Following IMGT convention, CDR3 was defined as the stretch from the second conserved V-encoded cysteine up to the conserved J-encoded phenylalanine. The earlier analysis of more than 450 of the donors excluded sequences that lacked an unambiguous match to a single V gene segment. An earlier analysis of a few hundred of the donors classified V segments as functional when productive rearrangements were above 56.7% and as segregating when the standard deviation between donors was above 5%. A statistical classification framework was developed to diagnose cytomegalovirus status using the catalog of TCR beta chain sequences. In a later analysis, TCR nucleotide sequences were compared against IMGT/GENE-DB human TR gene sequences so that V and J genes could be assigned. In a later analysis, CDR3 sequences and most-parsimonious VDJ recombination scenarios were assigned using the TCRdist pipeline. In a later analysis, each TCR beta chain was defined by its CDR3 amino acid sequence together with its V-gene family, and reads without a unique V-gene family were excluded. As a way to deal with suspected cross-contamination and a sequencing artifact, a later analysis dropped approximately 570 nucleotide sequences that were highly shared and had low generation probability. In a later analysis, a clonal expansion index was calculated for each public chain from normalized within-repertoire ranks of inferred template counts. Generation probabilities in a later analysis came from a VDJ recombination model fitted to out-of-frame rearrangements, and those results were checked against IGoR. A later analysis scored TCR-TCR, TCR-HLA and TCR-CMV co-occurrence with hypergeometric tests, applying a repertoire-size bias correction to TCR pairs. A later analysis estimated false discovery rates by permuting HLA or CMV assignments 20 times. In a later analysis, co-occurring TCRs were grouped with DBSCAN, and TCRdist sequence similarity was added when clustering was performed within HLA-allele-positive subsets. Repertoires with fewer than 30,000 or more than 120,000 public chains, plus five repertoires with anomalous nucleotide sharing, were excluded from co-occurrence clustering. TCRdb mirrors the immuneACCESS table, restricted to in-frame sequences. Some clones are absent from its copies; in checked studies, under half trace to an unresolved V gene, and the reason for the others is unknown. V and J calls and clone size are as listed in that table; D and trimming were resolved from the DNA. In all, the sample holds 100,000 to 150,000 clones, and around 77% of those were seen once. About 13% of the sample is held by the ten biggest clonotypes.

What the work shows at the level of the full study, not this receptor alone: In a later analysis, HLA-associated TCR beta chains were found to be more clonally expanded and to have lower generation probabilities than equally common non-associated chains. It was suggested by the authors that the approach could potentially be generalized to other disease states and immunological phenotypes. A further reported finding was that TCR beta sequences accurately predicted the HLA-A and HLA-B alleles for most subjects in the first cohort. The classifier was reported to diagnose cytomegalovirus status with high specificity and sensitivity in both the original and validation cohorts. Because HLA typing was missing for some donors at each locus, association tests included only the typed subset. In vitro tests confirmed that a few of the cytomegalovirus-associated TCR beta chains recognize cytomegalovirus antigens. In a later analysis, TCR association rates were found to vary across HLA loci, with the most associated TCRs seen for DRB1 alleles and the fewest for HLA-C alleles. Some IMGT-functional V segments, including TRBV6-2 and TRBV6-3, could not be told apart with the 87-base-pair reads, so those segments were excluded. Broadly in line with IMGT annotations, most TCR beta V segments showed up in productive rearrangements about 87% or about 30% of the time in an earlier analysis of several hundred of the donors. Correlated functional status among segregating V segments might be attributable to linkage disequilibrium, but an unknown experimental factor could not be ruled out. Most TCR sequences were observed very rarely across donors, whereas some public TCRs were present in many individuals. CMV serostatus was the only immune exposure information available for the cohort. The presence/absence analyses assumed that sequencing depth was roughly uniform across donors, and that assumption may not be true. When HLA alleles, especially DR and DQ, strongly co-occurred, TCR associations were difficult to assign to individual alleles. Because counts were too low, 15 to 20 rarely observed V segments, including chromosome 9 orphons, were excluded from the earlier analysis of fewer than 650 of the donors. The cohort was sequenced for TCR beta chains only, and without alpha or paired-chain data the features that could be detected were limited. In a later analysis, around 17,000 TCR beta sequences were associated with specific HLA alleles at a false discovery rate of 0.05. The sequencing pipeline was judged likely to have produced a cluster of highly shared sequence variants as a technical artifact. According to a later analysis, parvovirus B19, influenza, CMV and Epstein-Barr virus appeared linked to several top co-occurrence clusters. Most CMV-associated TCR beta chains appeared to be HLA-restricted in a later analysis, and the HLA associations seemed to be driven largely by CMV exposure. An association between a missense DCLRE1C variant and V-gene and J-gene trimming of TCR beta chains was found in a later genetic analysis and replicated in an independent cohort. The study gave a list of 150 to 200 TCR beta chains associated with cytomegalovirus. In a later genetic analysis, fewer N-insertions in productive TCRs were reported among donors in an Asian-associated ancestry cluster than the roughly 710-donor mean.

At the junction V is shortened by 1 base and J by 0 bases, with 19 bases in between. CDR1 and CDR2, per the germline V gene, are MDHEN and SYDVKM. Including the terminal cysteine and phenylalanine, the CDR3 comprises 18 residues. Just the 54-base CDR3 DNA is kept, in frame starting at base 1. The chain is assembled from TRBV28 and TRBJ2-7; the D gene is possibly TRBD1, with 5 bases matching. This sequence originates from a middle-aged woman in good health and CMV-seropositive. Material for sequencing was PBMCs. The CDR3 sequence is CASSLSTGSGLGSYEQYF. The DNA reads TGTGCCAGCAGTTTATCAACAGGATCGGGCCTTGGCTCCTACGAGCAGTACTTC.